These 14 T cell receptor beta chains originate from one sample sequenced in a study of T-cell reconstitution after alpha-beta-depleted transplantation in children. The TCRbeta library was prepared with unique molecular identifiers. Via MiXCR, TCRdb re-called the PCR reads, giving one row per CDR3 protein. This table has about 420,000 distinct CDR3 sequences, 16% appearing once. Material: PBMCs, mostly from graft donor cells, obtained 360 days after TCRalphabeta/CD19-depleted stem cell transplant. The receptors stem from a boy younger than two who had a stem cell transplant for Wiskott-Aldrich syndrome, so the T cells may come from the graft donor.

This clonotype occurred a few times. The CDR3 loop reads CSASLARRVYNEQFF. The DNA for the CDR3 is TGCAGTGCTAGCCTAGCCCGTCGGGTTTACAATGAGCAGTTCTTC. The rearrangement links TRBV20-1 to TRBJ2-1, with a weak D call TRBD2 (5 bases). Between the trimmed V and J ends, which lost 3 bases and 4 bases, there was a span of 16 bases. This CDR3 contains 15 residues. Germline V gene lookup returns CDR1 DFQATT and CDR2 SNEGSKA (reference sequence).

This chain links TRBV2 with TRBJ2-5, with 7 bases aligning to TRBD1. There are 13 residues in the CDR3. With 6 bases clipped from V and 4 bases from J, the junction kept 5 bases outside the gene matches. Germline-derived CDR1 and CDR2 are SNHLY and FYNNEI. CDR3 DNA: TGTGCCAGCAGGAATGACAGGGTAGAGACCCAGTACTTC. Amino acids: CASRNDRVETQYF.

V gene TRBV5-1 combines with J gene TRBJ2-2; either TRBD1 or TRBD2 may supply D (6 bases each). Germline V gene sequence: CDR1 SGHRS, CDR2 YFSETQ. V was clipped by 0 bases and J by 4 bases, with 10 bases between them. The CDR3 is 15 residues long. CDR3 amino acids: CASSLGGAPTGELFF. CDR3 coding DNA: TGCGCCAGCAGCTTGGGGGGGGCGCCCACCGGGGAGCTGTTTTTT.

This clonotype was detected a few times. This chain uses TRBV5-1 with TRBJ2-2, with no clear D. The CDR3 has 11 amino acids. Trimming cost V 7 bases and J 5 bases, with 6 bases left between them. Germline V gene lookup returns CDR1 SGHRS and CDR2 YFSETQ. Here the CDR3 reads CASALTGELFF. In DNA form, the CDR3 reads TGCGCCAGCGCCCTGACCGGGGAGCTGTTTTTT.

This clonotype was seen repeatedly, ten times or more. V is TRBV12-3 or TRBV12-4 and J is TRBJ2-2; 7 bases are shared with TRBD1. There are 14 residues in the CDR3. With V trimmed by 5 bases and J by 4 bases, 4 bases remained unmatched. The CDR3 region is CASSHDRATGELFF. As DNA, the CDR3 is TGTGCCAGCAGTCATGACAGGGCCACCGGGGAGCTGTTTTTT.

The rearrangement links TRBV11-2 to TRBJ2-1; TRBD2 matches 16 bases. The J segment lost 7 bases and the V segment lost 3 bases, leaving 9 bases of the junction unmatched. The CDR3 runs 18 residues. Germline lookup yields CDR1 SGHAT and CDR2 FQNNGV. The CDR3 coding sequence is TGTGCCAGCAGCTTCCTTCCGGGACTAGCGGGAGGGTCGAATGAGCAGTTCTTC. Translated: CASSFLPGLAGGSNEQFF.

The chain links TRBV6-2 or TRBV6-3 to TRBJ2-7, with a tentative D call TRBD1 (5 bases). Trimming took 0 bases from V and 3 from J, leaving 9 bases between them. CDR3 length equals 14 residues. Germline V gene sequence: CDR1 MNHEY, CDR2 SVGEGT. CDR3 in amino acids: CASSYSRVNYEQYF. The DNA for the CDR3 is TGTGCCAGCAGTTACTCCAGGGTCAACTACGAGCAGTACTTC.

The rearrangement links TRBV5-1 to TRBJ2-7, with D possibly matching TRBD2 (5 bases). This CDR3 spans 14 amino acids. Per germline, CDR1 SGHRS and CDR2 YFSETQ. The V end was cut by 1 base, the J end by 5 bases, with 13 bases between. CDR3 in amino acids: CASSLIPGINEQYF. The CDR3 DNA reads TGCGCCAGCAGCTTGATACCGGGGATCAACGAGCAGTACTTC.

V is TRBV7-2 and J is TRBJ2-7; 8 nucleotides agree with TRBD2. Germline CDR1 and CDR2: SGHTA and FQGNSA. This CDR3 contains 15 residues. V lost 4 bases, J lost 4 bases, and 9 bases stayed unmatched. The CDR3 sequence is CTSSWLSGSTYEQYF. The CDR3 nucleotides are TGTACCAGCAGCTGGTTGAGCGGGAGTACTTACGAGCAGTACTTC.

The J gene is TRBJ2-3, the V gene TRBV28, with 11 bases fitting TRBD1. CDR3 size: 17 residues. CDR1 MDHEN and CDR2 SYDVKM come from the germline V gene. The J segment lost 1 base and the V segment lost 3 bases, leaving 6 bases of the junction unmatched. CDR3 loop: CASSLPRTGGGTDTQYF. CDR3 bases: TGTGCCAGCAGTTTGCCCCGGACAGGGGGCGGCACAGATACGCAGTATTTT.

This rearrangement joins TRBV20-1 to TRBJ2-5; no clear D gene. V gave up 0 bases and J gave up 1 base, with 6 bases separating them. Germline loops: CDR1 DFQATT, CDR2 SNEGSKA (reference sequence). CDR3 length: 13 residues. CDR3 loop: CSARDTVQETQYF. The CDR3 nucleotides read TGCAGTGCTAGAGACACGGTCCAAGAGACCCAGTACTTC.

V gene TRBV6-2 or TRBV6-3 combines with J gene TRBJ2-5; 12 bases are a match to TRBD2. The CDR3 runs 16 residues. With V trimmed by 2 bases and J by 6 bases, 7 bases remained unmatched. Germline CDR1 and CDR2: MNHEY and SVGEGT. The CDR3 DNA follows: TGTGCCAGCAGTTACCTTCGGACTAGCGGGGCACAGACCCAGTACTTC. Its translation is CASSYLRTSGAQTQYF.

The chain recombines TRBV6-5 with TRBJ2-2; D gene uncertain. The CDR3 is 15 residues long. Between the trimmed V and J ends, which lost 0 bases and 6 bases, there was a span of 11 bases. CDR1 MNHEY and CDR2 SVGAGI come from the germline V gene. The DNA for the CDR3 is TGTGCCAGCAGTTACTCAAGGGCATCGGCCGGGGAGCTGTTTTTT. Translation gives CASSYSRASAGELFF.

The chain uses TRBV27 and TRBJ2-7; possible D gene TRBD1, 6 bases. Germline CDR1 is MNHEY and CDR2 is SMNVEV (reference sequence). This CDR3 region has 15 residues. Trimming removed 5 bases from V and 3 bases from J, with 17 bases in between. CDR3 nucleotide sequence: TGTGCCAGCAGTCCGGCGGGCAGGGGCCACTACGAGCAGTACTTC. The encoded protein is CASSPAGRGHYEQYF.